This TCR beta chain was identified in a study of blood T cells in healthy people across ages. Using a J-beta primer mix together with a sample-barcoded 5' primer, a second PCR was run for roughly 6 to 11 cycles. TCRdb reanalysed the 5' RACE reads using MiXCR and keeps one entry per CDR3 protein. There are 500,000 to 650,000 distinct CDR3 sequences in the sample; about a quarter occur only once, and 3% to 4% lies in the top ten. Study results and caveats: There was no known CMV status for donors, so expanded clonotype changes were possibly confounded. A roughly linear fall in TCR beta diversity per million T cells was seen with increasing age.

This clonotype was observed a handful of times. Its antigen is as yet unknown. The germline V and J ends were trimmed by 7 bases and 1 base, with 12 bases remaining between them. CDR3 length: 14 amino acids. The same specimen was also included in a second study, on T cells of mothers and their children. This second study notes: The effect of thymic selection on TCR recombination output is similar between related and unrelated pairs.

The sequence was obtained from a boy aged 2-15 years in good health. Sample: blood. The chain uses TRBV12-3 or TRBV12-4 and TRBJ2-3, with D perhaps matching TRBD2 (6 bases). The CDR3 DNA sequence: TGTGCCAGCAAGGAGGCTAGCGGCACAGATACGCAGTATTTT. It translates to CASKEASGTDTQYF.